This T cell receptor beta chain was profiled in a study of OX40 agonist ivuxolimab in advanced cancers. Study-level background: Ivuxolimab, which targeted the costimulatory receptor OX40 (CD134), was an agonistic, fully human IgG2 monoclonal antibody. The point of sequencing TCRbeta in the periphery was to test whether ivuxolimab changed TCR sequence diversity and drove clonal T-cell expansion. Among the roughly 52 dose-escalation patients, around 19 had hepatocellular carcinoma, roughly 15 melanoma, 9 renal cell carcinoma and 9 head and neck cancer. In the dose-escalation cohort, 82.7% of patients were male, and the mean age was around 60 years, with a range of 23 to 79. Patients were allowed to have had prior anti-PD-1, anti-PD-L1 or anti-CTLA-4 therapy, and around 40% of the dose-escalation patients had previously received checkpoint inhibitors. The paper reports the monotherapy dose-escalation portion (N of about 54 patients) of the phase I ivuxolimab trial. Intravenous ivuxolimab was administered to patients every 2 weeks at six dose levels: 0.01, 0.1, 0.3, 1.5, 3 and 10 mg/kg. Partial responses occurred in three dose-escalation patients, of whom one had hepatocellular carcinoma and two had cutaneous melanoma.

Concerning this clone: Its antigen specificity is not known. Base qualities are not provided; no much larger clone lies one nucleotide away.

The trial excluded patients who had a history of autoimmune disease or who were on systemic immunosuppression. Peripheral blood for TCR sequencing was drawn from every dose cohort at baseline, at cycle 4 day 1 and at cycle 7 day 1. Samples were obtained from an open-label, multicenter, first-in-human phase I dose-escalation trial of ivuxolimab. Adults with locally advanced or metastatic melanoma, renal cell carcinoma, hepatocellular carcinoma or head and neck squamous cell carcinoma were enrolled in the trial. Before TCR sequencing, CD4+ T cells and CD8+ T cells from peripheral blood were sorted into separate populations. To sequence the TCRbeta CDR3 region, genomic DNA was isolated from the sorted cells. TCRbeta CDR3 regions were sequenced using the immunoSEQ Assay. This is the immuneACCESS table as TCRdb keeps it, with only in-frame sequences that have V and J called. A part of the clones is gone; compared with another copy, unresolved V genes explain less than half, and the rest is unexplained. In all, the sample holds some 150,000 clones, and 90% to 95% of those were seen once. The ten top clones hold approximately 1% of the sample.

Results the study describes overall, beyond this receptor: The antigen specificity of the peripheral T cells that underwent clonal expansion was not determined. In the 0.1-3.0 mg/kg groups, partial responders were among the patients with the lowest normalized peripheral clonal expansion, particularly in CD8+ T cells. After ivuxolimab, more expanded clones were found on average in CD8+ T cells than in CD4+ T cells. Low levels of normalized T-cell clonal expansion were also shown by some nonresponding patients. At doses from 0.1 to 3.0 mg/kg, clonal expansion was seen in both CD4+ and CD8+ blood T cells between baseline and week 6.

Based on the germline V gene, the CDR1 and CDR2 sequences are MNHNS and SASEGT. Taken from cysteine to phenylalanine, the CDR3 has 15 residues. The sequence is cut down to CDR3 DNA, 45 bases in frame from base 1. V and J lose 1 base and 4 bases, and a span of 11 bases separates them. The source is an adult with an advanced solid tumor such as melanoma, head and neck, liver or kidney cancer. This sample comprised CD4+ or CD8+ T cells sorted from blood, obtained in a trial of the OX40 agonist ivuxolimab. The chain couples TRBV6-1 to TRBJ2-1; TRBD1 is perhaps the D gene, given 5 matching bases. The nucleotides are TGTGCCAGCAGTGAAGATGCAGGGTTATACAATGAGCAGTTCTTC. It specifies CASSEDAGLYNEQFF.